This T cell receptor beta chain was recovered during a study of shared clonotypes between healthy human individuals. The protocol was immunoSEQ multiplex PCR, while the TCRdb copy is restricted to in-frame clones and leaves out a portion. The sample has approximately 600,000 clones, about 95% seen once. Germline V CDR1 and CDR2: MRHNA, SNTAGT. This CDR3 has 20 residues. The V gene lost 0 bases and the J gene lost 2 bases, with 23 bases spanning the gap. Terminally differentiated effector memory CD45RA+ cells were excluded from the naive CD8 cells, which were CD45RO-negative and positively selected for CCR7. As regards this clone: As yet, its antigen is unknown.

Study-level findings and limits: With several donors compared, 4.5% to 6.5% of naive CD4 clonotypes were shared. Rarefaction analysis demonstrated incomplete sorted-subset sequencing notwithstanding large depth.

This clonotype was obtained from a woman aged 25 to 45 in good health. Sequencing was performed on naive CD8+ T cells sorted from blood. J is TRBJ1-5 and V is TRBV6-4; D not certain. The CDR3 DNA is TGTGCCAGCAGTGACTCTGGCAGAACTACCCCACATCGGGGCAATCAGCCCCAGCATTTT. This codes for CASSDSGRTTPHRGNQPQHF.